What follows are 26 T cell receptor beta chains derived from one specimen sequenced in a study of blood T cell repertoires in COVID-19. Some clones are missing from TCRdb's copy, which holds only in-frame ones; the method was immunoSEQ multiplex PCR. The table lists under 85,000 clones, approximately 86% of them singletons. Sequencing input: peripheral blood. Source of these receptors: a human donor in a cohort sampled during active COVID-19.

The CDR3 spells CASKTSGGFGYEQYF. The CDR3 DNA is TGTGCCAGCAAAACCTCGGGAGGGTTTGGATACGAGCAGTACTTC. The chain joins TRBV2 to TRBJ2-7; 8 bases fit TRBD2. Germline lookup yields CDR1 SNHLY and CDR2 FYNNEI. This CDR3 spans 15 amino acids. V dropped 7 bases and J dropped 4; count of bases not matched to a gene: 12.

The chain joins TRBV5-6 to TRBJ1-6; 8 nucleotides agree with TRBD1. CDR3 length: 17 amino acids. Germline values: CDR1 SGHDT, CDR2 YYEEEE. V trimming: 0 bases; J trimming: 5 bases; junction bases outside the gene matches: 7. The CDR3 DNA sequence: TGTGCCAGCAGCTTGGCCCTTCAGGGGGCAGATAATTCACCCCTCCACTTT. Translation: CASSLALQGADNSPLHF.

The chain combines TRBV5-1 with TRBJ2-7; 8 bases align to TRBD1. The CDR3 sequence is 15 residues long. Germline V gives CDR1 SGHRS, CDR2 YFSETQ. J gave up 3 bases and V 4 bases, and 9 bases lay outside the gene matches. The chain's CDR3 is CASSRIQGGSYEQYF. CDR3 coding DNA: TGCGCCAGCAGCCGTATACAGGGGGGCAGCTACGAGCAGTACTTC.

The CDR3 here is CARGGERRSYGYTF. The CDR3 coding sequence is TGTGCCAGGGGGGGGGAACGTAGGTCCTATGGCTACACCTTC. This chain links TRBV2 with TRBJ1-2, with a weak D call TRBD1 (5 bases). Trimming removed 9 bases from V and 4 bases from J, with 18 bases in between. The length of the CDR3 is 14 residues. In germline, CDR1 is SNHLY, CDR2 FYNNEI.

V gene TRBV6-5 combines with J gene TRBJ1-1; no reliable D call. Between the trimmed V and J ends, which lost 11 bases and 5 bases, there was a span of 18 bases. Germline assignment: CDR1 MNHEY and CDR2 SVGAGI. CDR3 length: 13 amino acids. CDR3 nucleotide sequence: TGTGCCGGAGGACTATCGACGGGTACTGAAGCTTTCTTT. It specifies CAGGLSTGTEAFF.

The chain joins TRBV5-5 to TRBJ2-2, with D perhaps TRBD1 (6 bases). V dropped 2 bases and J dropped 5 bases, with 7 bases sitting between them. The CDR3 runs to 13 residues. Germline lookup yields CDR1 SGHKS and CDR2 YYEKEE (reference sequence). The CDR3 nucleotides are TGTGCCAGCAGCTTTCAGGGGACCGGGGAGCTGTTTTTT. Residues: CASSFQGTGELFF.

The genes are TRBV19 and TRBJ2-2; 7 bases agree with TRBD2. Germline V CDR1 and CDR2: LNHDA, SQIVND (reference sequence). V gave up 3 bases and J gave up 5 bases; unmatched junction bases: 3. This CDR3 is 14 amino acids long. As DNA, the CDR3 is TGTGCCAGTAGTATCGGGGGAGGGACCGGGGAGCTGTTTTTT. Translation: CASSIGGGTGELFF.

This rearrangement joins TRBV6-5 to TRBJ1-1; maybe TRBD1 (5 bases). Germline CDR1 reads MNHEY; CDR2 reads SVGAGI. The V end was cut by 8 bases, the J end by 4 bases, with 8 bases between. The length of the CDR3 is 11 residues. The CDR3 DNA follows: TGTGCCAGCGCGGGGGGCACTGAAGCTTTCTTT. Amino acids: CASAGGTEAFF.

The chain is built from TRBV27 and TRBJ2-2; the match to TRBD2 covers 9 bases. Germline V lookup: CDR1 MNHEY, CDR2 SMNVEV (reference sequence). This CDR3 spans 17 amino acids. V was clipped by 5 bases and J by 1 base; unmatched bases: 8. The CDR3 is CASSPFSSGENTGELFF. CDR3 nucleotide sequence: TGTGCCAGCAGTCCCTTTTCTAGCGGGGAGAACACCGGGGAGCTGTTTTTT.

This chain connects TRBV7-9 to TRBJ1-1; the match to TRBD1 covers 7 bases. After removal of 5 bases from V and 0 bases from J, the junction contained 15 bases not matched to a gene. The CDR3 contains 18 residues. Germline CDR1 SEHNR, CDR2 FQNEAQ (reference sequence). Here the CDR3 reads CASSLRQGAGRMNTEAFF. Written as DNA, the CDR3 is TGTGCCAGCAGCCTCAGACAGGGCGCGGGGAGGATGAACACTGAAGCTTTCTTT.

V and J are TRBV6-4 and TRBJ2-3, with TRBD1 matching over 9 bases. The germline V gene encodes CDR1 MRHNA and CDR2 SNTAGT. V gave up 0 bases and J gave up 5 bases; unmatched junction bases: 3. CDR3 length: 15 amino acids. The CDR3 reads CASSDSGQGVDTQYF. The CDR3, as DNA: TGTGCCAGCAGTGACTCGGGACAGGGAGTAGATACGCAGTATTTT.

This clone was counted a few times. The chain joins TRBV9 to TRBJ1-6; no reliable D call. Trimming left V 0 bases short and J 5 bases short, with 15 bases between. From germline, CDR1 is SGDLS and CDR2 YYNGEE. CDR3 length: 17 amino acids. The CDR3 sequence: CASSVATRGGDNSPLHF. The CDR3 bases are TGTGCCAGCAGCGTAGCTACACGGGGAGGTGATAATTCACCCCTCCACTTT.

The V call is TRBV10-3, the J call TRBJ1-4; the D is unclear. Germline CDR1 and CDR2: ENHRY and SYGVKD. The CDR3 has 13 residues. The V and J ends lost 5 bases and 5 bases respectively, with 9 bases between them. CDR3 DNA: TGTGCCATCAGTAAGGCGGAAAATGAAAAACTGTTTTTT. Amino acid sequence: CAISKAENEKLFF.

V gene TRBV27 combines with J gene TRBJ2-5, with 7 bases matching TRBD1. CDR1 is MNHEY and CDR2 is SMNVEV in the germline V gene (reference sequence). V shed 4 bases and J 7 bases; nucleotides not matched to a gene: 9. CDR3 length: 14 amino acids. DNA of the CDR3: TGTGCCAGCAGTTCCTCGACAGGGCCAGGGACCCAGTACTTC. Its protein is CASSSSTGPGTQYF.

V gene TRBV4-1 combines with J gene TRBJ2-7; 8 bases line up with TRBD1. The CDR3 consists of 16 residues. Germline CDR1 MGHRA, CDR2 YSYEKL. Trimming removed 1 base from V and 2 bases from J; junction bases left unmatched: 7. CDR3 sequence: CASSQGWAQGAYEQYF. In DNA form, the CDR3 reads TGCGCCAGCAGCCAAGGATGGGCACAGGGGGCCTACGAGCAGTACTTC.

The V gene is TRBV11-1, the J gene TRBJ2-5; D not resolved. Trimming pared 1 base from V and 7 bases from J, leaving 7 bases between. The CDR3 runs 12 residues. Germline V CDR1 and CDR2: SGHAT, FQDESV (reference sequence). CDR3 protein: CASSLGLGTQYF. Here the CDR3 DNA reads TGTGCCAGCAGCTTAGGCCTAGGGACCCAGTACTTC.

J is TRBJ2-7 and V is TRBV5-1; 7 bases are a match to TRBD1. The V and J ends lost 0 bases and 0 bases, in that order; junction bases with no gene match: 6. In germline, CDR1 is SGHRS, CDR2 YFSETQ. The CDR3 contains 16 residues. The CDR3 bases are TGCGCCAGCAGCTTGGCCGAACAGGGGCTCTCCTACGAGCAGTACTTC. Its translation is CASSLAEQGLSYEQYF.

This clone was seen a few times. The chain links TRBV7-9 to TRBJ1-5; D uncertain. From germline, CDR1 is SEHNR and CDR2 FQNEAQ (reference sequence). V was cut by 3 bases and J by 8 bases, with 8 bases left in between. This CDR3 is built from 12 residues. DNA for the CDR3: TGTGCCAGCAGCTTCGGGGAAAAGCCCCAGCATTTT. It encodes CASSFGEKPQHF.

This chain connects TRBV2 to TRBJ1-1, with D possibly being TRBD1 (5 bases). Per the germline V gene, CDR1 is SNHLY and CDR2 is FYNNEI. CDR3 size: 15 residues. The V and J ends lost 0 bases and 6 bases respectively, with 14 bases between them. For the CDR3, the DNA is TGTGCCAGCAGTGAAGCGCTTACAGGCATCGCTGAAGCTTTCTTT. Its protein product is CASSEALTGIAEAFF.

This clone was counted a few times. The chain joins TRBV3-1 (or the pseudogene TRBV3-2) to TRBJ2-7; D unresolved. Between the trimmed V and J ends, which lost 3 bases and 3 bases, there was a span of 12 bases. The CDR3 spans 14 residues. CDR1 is LGHDT and CDR2 is YNNKEL in the germline V gene (reference sequence). CDR3 in amino acids: CASSQSVSVYEQYF. The CDR3 region has the DNA TGTGCCAGCAGCCAGTCCGTTTCGGTCTACGAGCAGTACTTC.

The chain employs TRBV6-1 and TRBJ1-1; 9 positions match TRBD1. The length of the CDR3 is 15 residues. With V trimmed by 0 bases and J by 4 bases, 3 bases remained unmatched. Germline V gene sequence: CDR1 MNHNS, CDR2 SASEGT. The CDR3 sequence: CASSEAEDRGTEAFF. CDR3 sequence (DNA): TGTGCCAGCAGTGAAGCAGAGGACAGGGGCACTGAAGCTTTCTTT.

The CDR3 region has the DNA TGTGCCAGCAGTTACTCCAACACCTACGAGCAGTACTTC. Translated, it gives CASSYSNTYEQYF. The V and J genes are TRBV6-6 and TRBJ2-7; D is uncertain. The CDR3 consists of 13 residues. The germline V gene encodes CDR1 MNHNY and CDR2 SVGAGI (reference sequence). Trimming removed 0 bases at V and 2 bases at J, with 5 bases between.

The rearrangement uses TRBV6-6 and TRBJ2-5; a weak D match, TRBD2 (6 bases). The length of the CDR3 is 16 residues. Per germline, CDR1 MNHNY and CDR2 SVGAGI (reference sequence). Trimming took off 0 bases at V and 5 bases at J, with 16 bases between the two ends. As DNA, the CDR3 is TGTGCCAGCAGTTACTCTTTCTATAGCGGAGGGGAGACCCAGTACTTC. Its translation: CASSYSFYSGGETQYF.

The CDR3 region is CASSLRTGGPSPLHF. CDR3 nucleotides: TGCGCCAGCAGCCTTAGGACAGGAGGGCCTTCACCCCTCCACTTT. The chain combines TRBV4-1 with TRBJ1-6, with TRBD1 matching 7 bases. V trimming: 4 bases; J trimming: 9 bases; junction bases outside the gene matches: 9. CDR1 is MGHRA and CDR2 is YSYEKL in the germline V gene. The CDR3 is made up of 15 amino acids.

V is TRBV19 and J is TRBJ1-3; TRBD1 aligns across 10 bases. This CDR3 comprises 15 residues. The trim removed 4 bases at V and 2 bases at J, leaving 2 bases unmatched. CDR1 LNHDA and CDR2 SQIVND come from the germline V gene (reference sequence). In DNA form, the CDR3 reads TGTGCCAGTAGTACGGACAGGGGGGCTGGAAACACCATATATTTT. It translates to CASSTDRGAGNTIYF.

This chain links TRBV5-1 with TRBJ1-1; D is possibly TRBD1 (6 bases). CDR3 length equals 16 residues. Germline V gives CDR1 SGHRS, CDR2 YFSETQ. The V end lost 2 bases, the J end lost 0 bases, and 14 bases lay between the germline ends. CDR3 region: CASSFLAGAMNTEAFF. CDR3 bases: TGCGCCAGCAGCTTTTTGGCAGGGGCCATGAACACTGAAGCTTTCTTT.